Listed here is a single T cell receptor beta chain. The antigen is unknown. After CD4 positive bead selection, the CD4-negative fraction gave CD8 T cells. The beta constant-region primer was an equimolar mix of two oligonucleotides covering TRBC1 and TRBC2. The ligated cDNA underwent four PCR rounds using SP2 and nested alpha and beta constant-region primers. Each CDR3 protein is one row after TCRdb ran MiXCR on the UMI-ligation and nested PCR reads. The data contain over 110,000 distinct CDR3 sequences, 15% to 25% of them singletons. This entry comes from a study of naive and memory T cell subsets. Study-wide results and limits: No ground truth validated the naive and memory repertoire findings. A few larger clonotypes appeared in naive repertoires, especially CD8, possibly memory cells re-expressing CD45RA. Over 95% of naive TCR sequences appeared only once after error correction, unlike memory subsets. In CD4 and CD8 cells, diversity dropped from naive through EMRA.

V shed 2 bases, J shed 4 bases, and the junction held 14 bases outside the gene matches. This CDR3 is built from 18 residues. Germline assignment: CDR1 MNHNY and CDR2 SVGAGI (reference sequence). The chain uses TRBV6-6 and TRBJ2-3; TRBD2 agrees at 8 bases. Sequencing was carried out using naive CD8+ T cells from blood. The sequence was collected from a human donor in good health. Here the CDR3 reads CASSYPTKSGSAADTQYF. The CDR3 DNA reads as TGTGCCAGCAGTTACCCTACTAAGAGCGGGAGCGCGGCAGATACGCAGTATTTT.